The next 23 T cell receptor beta chains were all read from a single sample in a study of CD8 T cells in Susac syndrome. RNA amounts of roughly 0.5 to 1 ug underwent reverse transcription with random hexamers. TCRdb re-called the immunoSEQ multiplex PCR reads through MiXCR, storing one row per CDR3 protein. The sample carries around 170,000 distinct CDR3 sequences, roughly 94% recorded once. The source material was CD8+ T cells from PBMCs. The receptor set was obtained from a human donor with Susac syndrome.

J is TRBJ1-1 and V is TRBV19; 9 bases align to TRBD1. Germline V gene data show CDR1 as LNHDA and CDR2 as SQIVND (reference sequence). V trimming: 3 bases; J trimming: 6 bases; junction bases outside the gene matches: 2. The CDR3 spans 13 residues. Here the CDR3 reads CASSIRTGAEAFF. Written as DNA, the CDR3 is TGTGCCAGTAGTATCAGGACAGGGGCTGAAGCTTTCTTT.

The chain joins TRBV4-1 to TRBJ1-1; tentative D call: TRBD1 (6 bases). CDR1 is MGHRA and CDR2 is YSYEKL in the germline V gene. The CDR3 is 13 residues long. Trimming took off 3 bases at V and 7 bases at J, with 12 bases between the two ends. The CDR3 spells CASSHTGTIEAFF. In nucleotides, the CDR3 is TGCGCCAGCAGCCACACCGGGACAATTGAAGCTTTCTTT.

In its sample, this clonotype was seen once. The J gene is TRBJ2-5, the V gene TRBV20-1; possible D gene TRBD1, 6 bases. This CDR3 spans 13 amino acids. The V and J ends lost 6 bases and 0 bases respectively, with 11 bases between them. Germline V CDR1 and CDR2: DFQATT, SNEGSKA (reference sequence). The CDR3 is CSAQRTDQETQYF. The CDR3 DNA is TGCAGTGCCCAAAGGACAGACCAAGAGACCCAGTACTTC.

The CDR3 DNA reads as TGCGCCAGCAGCCCGCTATCGGGGGCAGATACGCAGTATTTT. Translated, it gives CASSPLSGADTQYF. The chain uses TRBV5-1 and TRBJ2-3, with D possibly being TRBD2 (6 bases). The V gene's germline CDR1 is SGHRS and CDR2 YFSETQ. Trimming stripped 4 bases from V and 4 bases from J, with 13 bases between. This CDR3 has 14 amino acids.

The rearrangement joins TRBV27 to TRBJ2-7, with D possibly TRBD1 on 5 matching bases. The CDR3 has 14 residues. The V end was cut by 5 bases, the J end by 3 bases, with 14 bases between. Germline CDR1 MNHEY, CDR2 SMNVEV (reference sequence). As DNA, the CDR3 is TGTGCCAGCAGTCCCCAGGGTCCCTACTACGAGCAGTACTTC. Its translation is CASSPQGPYYEQYF.

J is TRBJ2-6 and V is TRBV30, with a tentative D call TRBD1 (5 bases). This CDR3 has 14 amino acids. Per the germline V gene, CDR1 is GTSNPN and CDR2 is SVGIG (reference sequence). The ends were cut back, 2 bases at V and 0 bases at J, with 5 bases in the middle. The CDR3 DNA reads TGTGCCTGGAGTACAGGCTCTGGGGCCAACGTCCTGACTTTC. This translates into CAWSTGSGANVLTF.

V is TRBV28 and J is TRBJ2-1; 12 bases agree with TRBD1. This CDR3 is built from 14 residues. J was trimmed by 9 bases and V by 6 bases; bases with no gene match: 6. CDR1 is MDHEN, CDR2 SYDVKM, per germline. The CDR3 sequence is CASRGQGASFEQFF. The CDR3 nucleotides are TGTGCCAGCAGGGGACAGGGGGCGTCTTTTGAGCAGTTCTTC.

J is TRBJ2-2 and V is TRBV9, with D possibly being TRBD2 (5 bases). CDR3 length: 19 residues. V was pared by 1 base and J by 0 bases, with 19 bases between. Per germline, CDR1 SGDLS and CDR2 YYNGEE. This CDR3 reads CASSVNSVPSRANTGELFF. DNA for the CDR3: TGTGCCAGCAGCGTAAATTCAGTGCCTAGCAGAGCGAACACCGGGGAGCTGTTTTTT.

CDR3 loop: CASSLGANSYEQYF. The DNA for the CDR3 is TGTGCCAGCAGCTTGGGGGCCAACTCCTACGAGCAGTACTTC. This rearrangement joins TRBV5-6 to TRBJ2-7; no reliable D call. Germline CDR1 and CDR2: SGHDT and YYEEEE. V gave up 0 bases and J gave up 0 bases, with 7 bases separating them. There are 14 residues in the CDR3. Supplemented by reference TRBV5-6 and TRBJ2-7, the full variable domain reads DAGVTQSPTHLIKTRGQQVTLRCSPKSGHDTVSWYQQALGQGPQFIFQYYEEEERQRGNFPDRFSGHQFPNYSSELNVNALLLGDSALYLCASSLGANSYEQYFGPGTRLTVT.

This clonotype was seen only once. The genes are TRBV20-1 and TRBJ1-1; no reliable D call. From germline, CDR1 is DFQATT and CDR2 SNEGSKA (reference sequence). The V end was cut by 5 bases, the J end by 5 bases, with 9 bases between. The CDR3 length is 11 residues. The CDR3 sequence is CSAPDVTEAFF. CDR3 sequence (DNA): TGCAGTGCTCCGGACGTAACTGAAGCTTTCTTT.

The genes are TRBV12-3 or TRBV12-4 and TRBJ2-2, with 7 bases fitting TRBD2. The CDR3 contains 17 residues. V was pared by 3 bases and J by 0 bases, with 7 bases of the junction left unmatched. Here the CDR3 reads CASSLRPSGPNTGELFF. DNA of the CDR3: TGTGCCAGCAGTTTGAGGCCTAGCGGACCGAACACCGGGGAGCTGTTTTTT.

The chain links TRBV6-5 to TRBJ2-7; TRBD2 agrees at 11 bases. The germline CDR1 and CDR2 sequences are MNHEY and SVGAGI. This CDR3 has 16 amino acids. Trimming took 5 bases from V and 3 from J; bases not matched to a gene: 9. This chain's CDR3 is CASSHGTSGNYYEQYF. In DNA form, the CDR3 reads TGTGCCAGCAGTCACGGGACTAGCGGAAATTACTACGAGCAGTACTTC.

The chain uses TRBV5-6 and TRBJ2-3; TRBD2 agrees at 13 bases. Germline V gives CDR1 SGHDT, CDR2 YYEEEE. The junction had 19 bases not matched to a gene; V was cut back by 0 bases and J by 0 bases. The CDR3 consists of 23 residues. CDR3 nucleotides: TGTGCCAGCAGCTTGGTCCTGGGGGGACTAGCGGGGCCTCAACCTCATAGCACAGATACGCAGTATTTT. Its translation: CASSLVLGGLAGPQPHSTDTQYF.

This rearrangement joins TRBV20-1 to TRBJ2-7; possibly TRBD1 for D (7 bases). From germline, CDR1 is DFQATT and CDR2 SNEGSKA (reference sequence). Deletions cut 0 bases from V and 7 bases from J, with 19 bases between. The CDR3 totals 15 residues. This chain's CDR3 is CSARDQEGGGWEQYF. CDR3 sequence (DNA): TGCAGTGCTAGAGATCAGGAAGGAGGGGGCTGGGAGCAGTACTTC.

V is TRBV27 and J is TRBJ2-5; D is unclear. Germline CDR1 and CDR2: MNHEY and SMNVEV (reference sequence). V was clipped by 0 bases and J by 4 bases, with 12 bases between them. This CDR3 has 15 amino acids. The CDR3 spells CASSLSPPGRETQYF. Here the CDR3 DNA reads TGTGCCAGCAGTTTATCGCCGCCAGGCAGAGAGACCCAGTACTTC.

This chain links TRBV2 with TRBJ2-7, with D unclear. The CDR3 has 12 residues. The V gene's germline CDR1 is SNHLY and CDR2 FYNNEI. V was pared by 3 bases and J by 5 bases, with 8 bases between. CDR3 region: CASSDYLDEQYF. In nucleotides, the CDR3 is TGTGCCAGCAGTGACTACCTAGACGAGCAGTACTTC.

The rearrangement uses TRBV7-9 and TRBJ2-3; no clear D. CDR1 is SEHNR, CDR2 FQNEAQ, per germline (reference sequence). Trimming left V 0 bases short and J 0 bases short, with 10 bases between. The CDR3 is 16 residues long. The CDR3 region is CASSLAPSPSTDTQYF. As DNA, the CDR3 is TGTGCCAGCAGCTTAGCCCCATCACCTAGCACAGATACGCAGTATTTT. The whole variable domain, remainder taken from reference TRBV7-9 and TRBJ2-3, is DTGVSQNPRHKITKRGQNVTFRCDPISEHNRLYWYRQTLGQGPEFLTYFQNEAQLEKSRLLSDRFSAERPKGSFSTLEIQRTEQGDSAMYLCASSLAPSPSTDTQYFGPGTRLTVL.

CDR3 sequence: CASRADRGTLDTEAFF. CDR3 in DNA: TGTGCCAGCAGGGCCGACAGGGGGACTTTGGACACTGAAGCTTTCTTT. The chain carries TRBV6-6 and TRBJ1-1; 9 bases line up with TRBD1. CDR3 size: 16 residues. The germline CDR1 and CDR2 sequences are MNHNY and SVGAGI (reference sequence). Losses at the gene ends were 6 bases for V and 3 bases for J; bases not matched to a gene: 11.

This clonotype was observed a few times. The genes are TRBV11-2 and TRBJ1-1; no reliable D call. The CDR3 has 14 amino acids. Between the trimmed V and J ends, which lost 5 bases and 0 bases, there was a span of 10 bases. Germline CDR1 is SGHAT and CDR2 is FQNNGV. CDR3 amino acids: CASSQDGMNTEAFF. The DNA for the CDR3 is TGTGCCAGCAGCCAGGACGGAATGAACACTGAAGCTTTCTTT.

The chain employs TRBV12-3 or TRBV12-4 and TRBJ2-1; 13 bases are a match to TRBD2. The trim removed 3 bases at V and 2 bases at J, leaving 7 bases unmatched. CDR3 size: 18 residues. CDR3 bases: TGTGCCAGCAGTTTCGGTGGACTAGCGGGAGCAACCTACAATGAGCAGTTCTTC. Translation: CASSFGGLAGATYNEQFF.

The chain employs TRBV14 and TRBJ2-4, with unresolved D. Germline V lookup: CDR1 SGHDN, CDR2 FVKESK. CDR3 length: 16 amino acids. V lost 4 bases to trimming and J lost 4 bases, with 17 bases between them. CDR3 coding DNA: TGTGCCAGCAGCCCCCTGACTCGAGAAACAAAAAACATTCAGTACTTC. Its translation: CASSPLTRETKNIQYF.

The chain joins TRBV4-1 to TRBJ2-1; D may be TRBD2 (5 bases). Germline lookup yields CDR1 MGHRA and CDR2 YSYEKL. V shed 2 bases and J shed 0 bases, with 14 bases lying between them. This CDR3 spans 17 amino acids. The CDR3 nucleotides are TGCGCCAGCAGCCAAACTCATAGAGGGAGCTCCTACAATGAGCAGTTCTTC. Translation gives CASSQTHRGSSYNEQFF.

V gene TRBV5-1 combines with J gene TRBJ2-1, with TRBD2 matching 7 bases. CDR3 length: 13 residues. In germline, CDR1 is SGHRS, CDR2 YFSETQ. After removal of 6 bases from V and 3 bases from J, the junction contained 3 bases not matched to a gene. The CDR3 sequence: CASNAGDYNEQFF. In nucleotides, the CDR3 is TGCGCCAGCAATGCGGGGGACTACAATGAGCAGTTCTTC.